A single sample gave rise to the 13 T cell receptor beta chains below, sequenced in a study of spatial heterogeneity in lung cancer. For these receptors, no antigen is known. Study-wide points: In tumors, expanded intratumoral alpha and beta TCR counts tracked mutation counts.

Time point of the sample: sample taken at primary tumor resection. TCRdb passed the 5' RACE reads through MiXCR, listing each CDR3 protein once. The sample lists some 100,000 distinct CDR3 sequences; under 4.5% were seen once. The source material was lung tumor tissue, sampled at surgery. These receptors were obtained from a male donor with early-stage non-small cell lung cancer.

This clonotype came up many times. The CDR3 DNA is TGCAGTGCAAAAAGCGGGAGCGACCCCTACGAGCAGTACTTC. Its protein product is CSAKSGSDPYEQYF. This sequence joins TRBV20-1 and TRBJ2-7; 8 nucleotides agree with TRBD2. CDR1 is DFQATT, CDR2 SNEGSKA, per germline (reference sequence). Trimming took 6 bases from V and 2 from J; bases not matched to a gene: 9. The CDR3 covers 14 residues.

This clonotype has ten or more counts. V and J are TRBV7-9 and TRBJ2-2; 8 bases match TRBD1. The CDR3 loop spans 15 amino acids. The trim removed 8 bases at V and 8 bases at J, leaving 13 bases unmatched. Germline CDR1 SEHNR, CDR2 FQNEAQ (reference sequence). CDR3 sequence: CASLNRDRSPGELFF. DNA for the CDR3: TGTGCCAGCCTTAACCGGGACAGGTCTCCGGGGGAGCTGTTTTTT.

This clonotype was seen ten or more times. This chain joins TRBV6-6 and TRBJ1-1; D unclear. The CDR3 loop spans 17 amino acids. V was clipped by 0 bases and J by 0 bases, with 14 bases between them. CDR1 and CDR2 from the germline V gene are MNHNY and SVGAGI (reference sequence). CDR3 sequence reads: CASSYSRVGSMNTEAFF. As DNA, the CDR3 is TGTGCCAGCAGTTACTCGAGAGTCGGCAGCATGAACACTGAAGCTTTCTTT.

This clonotype was detected ten times or more. Here the CDR3 DNA reads TGCGCCAGCAGCTTGGATCGGCAGGGACACTTCGAGCAGTACTTC. As protein: CASSLDRQGHFEQYF. The V gene is TRBV5-1, the J gene TRBJ2-7, with D possibly matching TRBD1 (6 bases). Germline V lookup: CDR1 SGHRS, CDR2 YFSETQ. The V end lost 0 bases, the J end lost 6 bases, and 16 bases lay between the germline ends. The CDR3 covers 15 residues.

This clonotype was picked up many times. The chain is built from TRBV28 and TRBJ2-1; D may be TRBD2 (6 bases). V lost 6 bases, J lost 4 bases, and 22 bases lay in between. The CDR3 length is 17 residues. CDR1 and CDR2 (germline): MDHEN, SYDVKM. Here the CDR3 DNA reads TGTGCCAGCAGCTCTCCGGGGGAGGCCAAAAGTTACAATGAGCAGTTCTTC. It yields the protein CASSSPGEAKSYNEQFF.

At least ten counts were recorded for this clonotype. The chain is built from TRBV5-1 and TRBJ2-3; 7 positions match TRBD2. The length of the CDR3 is 16 residues. Germline V lookup: CDR1 SGHRS, CDR2 YFSETQ. The J segment lost 4 bases and the V segment lost 0 bases, leaving 8 bases of the junction unmatched. The CDR3 DNA sequence: TGCGCCAGCAGCTTGGTAGCGGCTAGCGGTCCAGATACGCAGTATTTT. Residues: CASSLVAASGPDTQYF.

The gene calls are TRBV7-2 and TRBJ2-7, with a tentative D call TRBD2 (6 bases). The germline V gene encodes CDR1 SGHTA and CDR2 FQGNSA. This CDR3 has 14 amino acids. V lost 5 bases to trimming and J lost 6 bases, with 17 bases between them. The CDR3 nucleotides read TGTGCCAGCAGCCGCGCCCAGACTAGTCCCGAGCAGTACTTC. Its translation is CASSRAQTSPEQYF.

This clonotype has ten or more counts. This rearrangement joins TRBV28 to TRBJ2-1; 9 bases fit TRBD2. This CDR3 contains 17 residues. From germline, CDR1 is MDHEN and CDR2 SYDVKM. Trimming cost V 6 bases and J 7 bases; bases outside gene matches: 16. Written as DNA, the CDR3 is TGTGCCAGCAGCCCCCCTATTAGCGGGAGTTTTAAGAATGAGCAGTTCTTC. Translated, it gives CASSPPISGSFKNEQFF.

V and J are TRBV18 and TRBJ1-2; 8 nucleotides match TRBD1. The V segment lost 0 bases and the J segment 9 bases; nucleotides outside the gene matches: 6. The CDR3 is 14 residues long. Germline V gene data show CDR1 as KGHSH and CDR2 as LQKENI. CDR3 residues: CASSPPSDRDRYTF. DNA for the CDR3: TGTGCCAGCTCACCACCGTCGGACAGGGATCGCTACACCTTC.

This clonotype was recorded at least ten times. The chain links TRBV5-1 to TRBJ2-7; TRBD2 matches 11 bases. V was clipped by 3 bases and J by 1 base; unmatched bases: 6. The CDR3 spans 16 residues. Germline V gives CDR1 SGHRS, CDR2 YFSETQ. CDR3 loop: CASSSRTSGSSYEQYF. The CDR3 DNA is TGCGCCAGCAGCTCACGAACTAGCGGGAGTTCCTACGAGCAGTACTTC. Filled out from reference TRBV5-1 and TRBJ2-7, the complete variable domain reads KAGVTQTPRYLIKTRGQQVTLSCSPISGHRSVSWYQQTPGQGLQFLFEYFSETQRNKGNFPGRFSGRQFSNSRSEMNVSTLELGDSALYLCASSSRTSGSSYEQYFGPGTRLTVT.

This clonotype has at least ten counts. This sequence joins TRBV14 and TRBJ1-4; D remains unclear. This CDR3 is 13 amino acids long. V was shortened by 4 bases and J by 4 bases, with 7 bases between the two germline ends. The germline CDR1 and CDR2 sequences are SGHDN and FVKESK. The CDR3 DNA reads as TGTGCCAGCAGCCTTGGGCATAATGAAAAACTGTTTTTT. Translating it yields CASSLGHNEKLFF.

This clonotype appeared many times. This rearrangement joins TRBV5-1 to TRBJ1-1; 12 bases are a match to TRBD1. The trim removed 4 bases at V and 7 bases at J, leaving 8 bases unmatched. CDR1 SGHRS and CDR2 YFSETQ come from the germline V gene. CDR3 length: 15 amino acids. CDR3 in DNA: TGCGCCAGCAGCGACGGGACAGGGGGCCGATATGAAGCTTTCTTT. Protein: CASSDGTGGRYEAFF. The complete variable domain, with remaining parts taken from reference TRBV5-1 and TRBJ1-1, reads KAGVTQTPRYLIKTRGQQVTLSCSPISGHRSVSWYQQTPGQGLQFLFEYFSETQRNKGNFPGRFSGRQFSNSRSEMNVSTLELGDSALYLCASSDGTGGRYEAFFGQGTRLTVV.

In this sample, this clonotype turned up many times. V gene TRBV6-5 combines with J gene TRBJ2-5; TRBD2 matches at 8 bases. The V and J ends lost 7 bases and 9 bases, in that order; junction bases with no gene match: 7. Germline V gives CDR1 MNHEY, CDR2 SVGAGI. The CDR3 contains 12 residues. In DNA, the CDR3 is TGTGCCAGCAAAACTAGCGGATACTCCCAGTACTTC. Its translation: CASKTSGYSQYF.